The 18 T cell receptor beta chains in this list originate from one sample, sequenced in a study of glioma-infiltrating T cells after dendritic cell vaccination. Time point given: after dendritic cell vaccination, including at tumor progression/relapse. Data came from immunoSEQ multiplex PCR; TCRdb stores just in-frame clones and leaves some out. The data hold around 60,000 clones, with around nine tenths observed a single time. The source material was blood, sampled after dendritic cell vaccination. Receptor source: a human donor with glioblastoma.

The CDR3 DNA reads TGTGCCAGCAGTGCCGGCGGGAGGGCCACAGATACGCAGTATTTT. It codes for CASSAGGRATDTQYF. The chain employs TRBV27 and TRBJ2-3, with 9 bases matching TRBD2. The germline gives CDR1 MNHEY, CDR2 SMNVEV (reference sequence). This CDR3 has 15 residues. With 5 bases clipped from V and 2 bases from J, the junction kept 5 bases outside the gene matches.

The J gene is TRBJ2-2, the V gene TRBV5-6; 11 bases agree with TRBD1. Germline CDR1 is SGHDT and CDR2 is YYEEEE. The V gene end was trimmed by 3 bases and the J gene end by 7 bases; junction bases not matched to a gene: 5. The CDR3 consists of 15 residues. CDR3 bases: TGTGCCAGCAGCTCCCGGGACAGGGGGTACGGGGAGCTGTTTTTT. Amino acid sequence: CASSSRDRGYGELFF.

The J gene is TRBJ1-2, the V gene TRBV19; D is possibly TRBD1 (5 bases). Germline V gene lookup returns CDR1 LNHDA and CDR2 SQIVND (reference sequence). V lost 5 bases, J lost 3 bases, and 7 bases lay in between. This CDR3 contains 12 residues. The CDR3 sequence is CASSDRYYGYTF. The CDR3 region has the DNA TGTGCCAGTAGTGACAGATACTATGGCTACACCTTC.

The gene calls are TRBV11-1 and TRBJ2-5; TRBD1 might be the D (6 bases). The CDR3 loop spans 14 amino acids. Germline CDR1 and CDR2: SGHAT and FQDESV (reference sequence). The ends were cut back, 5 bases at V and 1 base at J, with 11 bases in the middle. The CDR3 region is CASSRQALQETQYF. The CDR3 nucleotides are TGTGCCAGCAGCCGACAGGCCCTCCAAGAGACCCAGTACTTC.

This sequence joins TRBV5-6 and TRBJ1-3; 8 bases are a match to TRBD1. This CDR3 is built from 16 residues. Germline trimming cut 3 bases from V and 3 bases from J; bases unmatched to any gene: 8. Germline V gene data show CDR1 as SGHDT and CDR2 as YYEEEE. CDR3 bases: TGTGCCAGCAGCTCCGACAGGGGAAGAGGTGGAAACACCATATATTTT. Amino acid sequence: CASSSDRGRGGNTIYF.

The CDR3 spells CASSLWSSGSSEQFF. The CDR3 DNA follows: TGTGCCAGCAGTTTATGGTCTAGCGGGAGCAGTGAGCAGTTCTTC. J is TRBJ2-1 and V is TRBV27, with TRBD2 matching over 10 bases. From germline, CDR1 is MNHEY and CDR2 SMNVEV (reference sequence). Trimming at V came to 1 base and at J to 9 bases, leaving 6 bases not matched to a gene. This CDR3 has 15 amino acids.

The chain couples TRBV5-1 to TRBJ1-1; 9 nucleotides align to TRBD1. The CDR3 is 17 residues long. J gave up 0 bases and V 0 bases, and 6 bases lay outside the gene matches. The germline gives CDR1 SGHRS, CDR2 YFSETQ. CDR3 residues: CASSLVGTGTMNTEAFF. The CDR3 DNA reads TGCGCCAGCAGCTTGGTAGGGACAGGGACTATGAACACTGAAGCTTTCTTT.

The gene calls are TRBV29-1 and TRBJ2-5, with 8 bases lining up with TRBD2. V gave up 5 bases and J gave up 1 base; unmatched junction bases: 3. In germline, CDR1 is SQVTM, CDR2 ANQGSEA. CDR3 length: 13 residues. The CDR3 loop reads CSVHTSGQETQYF. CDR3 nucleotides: TGCAGCGTTCATACTAGCGGCCAAGAGACCCAGTACTTC. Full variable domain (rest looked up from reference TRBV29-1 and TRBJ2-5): SAVISQKPSRDICQRGTSLTIQCQVDSQVTMMFWYRQQPGQSLTLIATANQGSEATYESGFVIDKFPISRPNLTFSTLTVSNMSPEDSSIYLCSVHTSGQETQYFGPGTRLLVL.

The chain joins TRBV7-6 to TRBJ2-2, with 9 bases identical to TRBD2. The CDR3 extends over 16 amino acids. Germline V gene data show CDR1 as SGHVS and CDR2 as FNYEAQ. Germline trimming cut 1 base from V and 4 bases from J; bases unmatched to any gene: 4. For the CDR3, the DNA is TGTGCCAGCAGCTTAGTGACTAGCGGACGCACCGGGGAGCTGTTTTTT. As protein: CASSLVTSGRTGELFF.

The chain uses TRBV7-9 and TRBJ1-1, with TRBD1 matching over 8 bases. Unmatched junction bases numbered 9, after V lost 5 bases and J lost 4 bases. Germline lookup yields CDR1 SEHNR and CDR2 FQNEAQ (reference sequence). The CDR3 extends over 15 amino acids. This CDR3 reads CASSPLGQARTEAFF. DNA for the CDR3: TGTGCCAGCAGCCCGCTGGGACAGGCCCGCACTGAAGCTTTCTTT.

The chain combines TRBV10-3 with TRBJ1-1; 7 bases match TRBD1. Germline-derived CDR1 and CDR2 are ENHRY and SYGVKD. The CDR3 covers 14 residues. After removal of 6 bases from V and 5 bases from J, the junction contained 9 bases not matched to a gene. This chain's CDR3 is CAIRDRPLSTEAFF. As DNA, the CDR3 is TGTGCCATCAGGGACAGGCCCCTGTCGACTGAAGCTTTCTTT.

CDR3 protein: CASSLDTLQETQYF. CDR3 DNA sequence: TGTGCCAGCAGCTTGGACACATTACAAGAGACCCAGTACTTC. This chain joins TRBV5-4 and TRBJ2-5; D ambiguous. Trimming removed 0 bases at V and 2 bases at J, with 8 bases between. The CDR3 totals 14 residues. CDR1 is SGHNT and CDR2 is YYREEE in the germline V gene (reference sequence).

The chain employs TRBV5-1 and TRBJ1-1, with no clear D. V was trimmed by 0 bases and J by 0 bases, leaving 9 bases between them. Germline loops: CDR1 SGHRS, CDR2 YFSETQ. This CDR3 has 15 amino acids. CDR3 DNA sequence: TGCGCCAGCAGCTTGGTTCCGGGGATGAACACTGAAGCTTTCTTT. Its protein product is CASSLVPGMNTEAFF. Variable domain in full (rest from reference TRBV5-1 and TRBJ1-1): KAGVTQTPRYLIKTRGQQVTLSCSPISGHRSVSWYQQTPGQGLQFLFEYFSETQRNKGNFPGRFSGRQFSNSRSEMNVSTLELGDSALYLCASSLVPGMNTEAFFGQGTRLTVV.

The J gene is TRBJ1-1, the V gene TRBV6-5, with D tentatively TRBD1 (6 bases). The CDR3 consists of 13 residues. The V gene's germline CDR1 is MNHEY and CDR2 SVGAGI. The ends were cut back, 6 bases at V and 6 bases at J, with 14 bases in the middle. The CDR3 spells CASRRRTVPEAFF. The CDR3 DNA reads TGTGCCAGCAGACGCCGGACAGTGCCTGAAGCTTTCTTT.

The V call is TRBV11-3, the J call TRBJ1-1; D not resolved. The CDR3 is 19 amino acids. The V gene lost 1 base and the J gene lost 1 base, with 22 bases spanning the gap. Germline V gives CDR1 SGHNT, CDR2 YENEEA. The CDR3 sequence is CASSLGGLSGWVTNTEAFF. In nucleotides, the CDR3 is TGTGCCAGCAGCTTAGGAGGTTTGTCGGGATGGGTTACGAACACTGAAGCTTTCTTT.

The DNA of the CDR3 is TGTGCCAGCAGCCCGAACTACAGGAACTATGGCTACACCTTC. Protein sequence: CASSPNYRNYGYTF. The J gene is TRBJ1-2, the V gene TRBV6-1; tentatively, D is TRBD1 (5 bases). The CDR3 covers 14 residues. V was pared by 6 bases and J by 2 bases, with 13 bases between. CDR1 and CDR2 from the germline V gene are MNHNS and SASEGT.

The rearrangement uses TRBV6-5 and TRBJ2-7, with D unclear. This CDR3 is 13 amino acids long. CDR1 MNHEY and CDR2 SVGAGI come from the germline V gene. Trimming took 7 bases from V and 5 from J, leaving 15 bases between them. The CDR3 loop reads CASIDASLNEQYF. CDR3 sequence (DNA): TGTGCCAGCATCGACGCTAGTTTAAACGAGCAGTACTTC.

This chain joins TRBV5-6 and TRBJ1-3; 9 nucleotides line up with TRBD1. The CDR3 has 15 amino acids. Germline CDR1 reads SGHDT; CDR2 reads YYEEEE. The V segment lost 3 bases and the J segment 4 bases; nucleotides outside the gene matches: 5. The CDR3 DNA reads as TGTGCCAGCAGCTGGAGGACAGGGGCAGGAAACACCATATATTTT. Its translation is CASSWRTGAGNTIYF.